Below are 23 T cell receptor beta chains sequenced from a single sample in a study of T cell repertoires in aging, cancer and after chemotherapy. Multiplex touch-down PCR with TRB-A/B primers amplified rearranged V-D-J TRB sequences. Each CDR3 protein is one row after TCRdb ran MiXCR on the multiplex PCR reads. The sample lists fewer than 20,000 distinct CDR3 sequences, about 50% occurring once. The template was genomic DNA from peripheral blood, not RNA. Sequencing used blood. These receptors originate from a human donor in good health.

The chain carries TRBV7-9 and TRBJ2-3, with TRBD2 identical over 11 bases. In germline, CDR1 is SEHNR, CDR2 FQNEAQ (reference sequence). The CDR3 has 15 residues. J gave up 6 bases and V 2 bases, and 4 bases lay outside the gene matches. The CDR3 sequence is CASSLTSGRSDTQYF. The CDR3 DNA sequence: TGTGCCAGCAGCTTAACTAGCGGGAGATCTGATACGCAGTATTTT.

There are a few counts of this clonotype. The rearrangement links TRBV15 to TRBJ2-1; TRBD2 agrees at 9 bases. Trimming cost V 5 bases and J 6 bases; bases outside gene matches: 8. Germline CDR1 LNHNV, CDR2 YYDKDF (reference sequence). This CDR3 comprises 15 residues. CDR3: CATSGFLSGSNEQFF. CDR3 bases: TGTGCCACCAGCGGGTTTCTTAGCGGGAGCAATGAGCAGTTCTTC.

This chain uses TRBV6-2 or TRBV6-3 with TRBJ2-3; no reliable D call. Germline V gene data show CDR1 as MNHEY and CDR2 as SVGEGT. This CDR3 has 14 residues. V was trimmed by 2 bases and J by 8 bases, leaving 14 bases between them. The CDR3 region is CASSYTMHRATQYF. CDR3 nucleotides: TGTGCCAGCAGTTACACAATGCACCGGGCTACGCAGTATTTT.

In its sample, this clonotype was seen a few times. The rearrangement links TRBV19 to TRBJ2-3, with D possibly being TRBD2 (6 bases). V dropped 3 bases and J dropped 6 bases, with 19 bases sitting between them. This CDR3 contains 16 residues. CDR1 LNHDA and CDR2 SQIVND come from the germline V gene (reference sequence). Here the CDR3 reads CASSISPSGVKDTQYF. The CDR3 region has the DNA TGTGCCAGTAGTATTTCCCCGTCGGGGGTTAAGGATACGCAGTATTTT.

The CDR3 protein is CASSESRGANVLTF. The CDR3 DNA reads as TGCGCCAGCAGTGAGTCGAGAGGGGCCAACGTCCTGACTTTC. V is TRBV10-1 and J is TRBJ2-6; D is unresolved. CDR1 is WNHNN, CDR2 SYGVQD, per germline (reference sequence). The CDR3 runs to 14 residues. Trimming took 0 bases from V and 4 from J, leaving 4 bases between them.

V gene TRBV29-1 combines with J gene TRBJ2-1; 12 nucleotides align to TRBD2. V dropped 4 bases and J dropped 6; count of bases not matched to a gene: 10. Germline V gene lookup returns CDR1 SQVTM and CDR2 ANQGSEA. The CDR3 runs to 16 residues. DNA for the CDR3: TGCAGCGTTGGGGGACTAGCGGGCCGTCCCCCCAATGAGCAGTTCTTC. It specifies CSVGGLAGRPPNEQFF.

The chain uses TRBV7-9 and TRBJ2-1, with 12 positions matching TRBD2. The CDR3 is made up of 15 amino acids. With V trimmed by 3 bases and J by 7 bases, 4 bases remained unmatched. Germline-derived CDR1 and CDR2 are SEHNR and FQNEAQ (reference sequence). CDR3 nucleotides: TGTGCCAGCAGCTTCTCACTAGCGGGAGGAAATGAGCAGTTCTTC. This translates into CASSFSLAGGNEQFF.

The V gene is TRBV6-6, the J gene TRBJ2-5, with D tentatively TRBD1 (6 bases). V was clipped by 7 bases and J by 4 bases, with 16 bases between them. CDR1 is MNHNY and CDR2 is SVGAGI in the germline V gene (reference sequence). This CDR3 spans 14 amino acids. CDR3 DNA sequence: TGTGCCAGCATCCCACAGGGAACAGGAGAGACCCAGTACTTC. It yields the protein CASIPQGTGETQYF.

This chain uses TRBV27 with TRBJ1-2, with TRBD1 matching 7 bases. The V segment lost 6 bases and the J segment 0 bases; nucleotides outside the gene matches: 4. The CDR3 has 14 residues. Germline CDR1 reads MNHEY; CDR2 reads SMNVEV (reference sequence). This CDR3 reads CASRRTGTNYGYTF. For the CDR3, the DNA is TGTGCCAGCAGGCGGACAGGAACTAACTATGGCTACACCTTC.

Only one count was recorded for this clonotype. This may be a read error, as it is one base from a much larger clone. The rearrangement links TRBV29-1 to TRBJ2-5; unclear D gene. Germline loops: CDR1 SQVTM, CDR2 ANQGSEA. The V end was cut by 0 bases, the J end by 5 bases, with 7 bases between. This CDR3 region has 12 residues. The CDR3 DNA is TGCAGCGTTGAAGAAACCTCGGAGACCCAGTACTTC. It yields the protein CSVEETSETQYF.

The genes are TRBV29-1 and TRBJ2-7, with TRBD1 matching over 8 bases. CDR3 length: 13 amino acids. J lost 6 bases, V lost 0 bases, and 4 bases had no gene match. Germline V gene lookup returns CDR1 SQVTM and CDR2 ANQGSEA. This CDR3 reads CSVEEGQGAEQYF. CDR3 DNA: TGCAGCGTTGAAGAAGGTCAGGGGGCCGAGCAGTACTTC.

This sequence joins TRBV18 and TRBJ2-6; no firm D call. Deletions cut 3 bases from V and 3 bases from J, with 9 bases between. This CDR3 is built from 15 residues. Germline CDR1 and CDR2: KGHSH and LQKENI. For the CDR3, the DNA is TGTGCCAGCTCACCTGAAAAGCTTGGGGCCAACGTCCTGACTTTC. Residues: CASSPEKLGANVLTF.

J is TRBJ1-4 and V is TRBV12-3 or TRBV12-4; tentative D call: TRBD1 (6 bases). This CDR3 spans 15 amino acids. Trimming took 6 bases from V and 8 from J, leaving 19 bases between them. CDR3: CASSPAGSGGEKLFF. The CDR3 DNA sequence: TGTGCCAGCAGCCCCGCAGGGTCGGGGGGCGAAAAACTGTTTTTT.

The chain combines TRBV12-3 or TRBV12-4 with TRBJ2-7, with a weak D call TRBD1 (5 bases). Trimming removed 5 bases from V and 2 bases from J, with 16 bases in between. This CDR3 comprises 15 residues. In DNA form, the CDR3 reads TGTGCCAGCAGTCATCGCCAGGGCCAACCCTACGAGCAGTACTTC. Its translation is CASSHRQGQPYEQYF.

The chain links TRBV6-6 to TRBJ2-2, with D possibly matching TRBD1 (6 bases). Looked up from germline, CDR1 is MNHNY and CDR2 is SVGAGI (reference sequence). V lost 4 bases, J lost 5 bases, and 8 bases lay in between. This CDR3 has 13 residues. CDR3 bases: TGTGCCAGCAGTTTAACAGGGACCGGGGAGCTGTTTTTT. Its protein is CASSLTGTGELFF.

The genes are TRBV18 and TRBJ2-7, with D perhaps matching TRBD1 (5 bases). This CDR3 has 14 amino acids. V was clipped by 3 bases and J by 1 base, with 10 bases between them. Looked up from germline, CDR1 is KGHSH and CDR2 is LQKENI. The chain's CDR3 is CASSPSRQSYEQYF. CDR3 DNA sequence: TGTGCCAGCTCACCCTCGCGACAGTCCTACGAGCAGTACTTC.

The chain employs TRBV19 and TRBJ2-3, with D unclear. The CDR3 totals 13 residues. V dropped 1 base and J dropped 1 base, with 3 bases sitting between them. The V gene's germline CDR1 is LNHDA and CDR2 SQIVND (reference sequence). Here the CDR3 reads CASSIGRTDTQYF. DNA for the CDR3: TGTGCCAGTAGTATAGGCCGCACAGATACGCAGTATTTT.

The chain recombines TRBV15 with TRBJ1-4; D is possibly TRBD1 (5 bases). Trimming cost V 1 base and J 1 base, with 7 bases left between them. The length of the CDR3 is 15 residues. Germline V gene data show CDR1 as LNHNV and CDR2 as YYDKDF (reference sequence). CDR3 in DNA: TGTGCCACCAGCAGAGGGGACGGAACTAATGAAAAACTGTTTTTT. Encoded protein: CATSRGDGTNEKLFF.

The V call is TRBV5-6, the J call TRBJ2-7; 11 positions agree with TRBD1. CDR1 SGHDT and CDR2 YYEEEE come from the germline V gene. Trimming took 6 bases from V and 5 from J; bases not matched to a gene: 19. This CDR3 has 18 residues. In nucleotides, the CDR3 is TGTGCCAGCACCCTCTGGGACAGGGGGTTTATTGAGGGTCACGAGCAGTACTTC. Translation: CASTLWDRGFIEGHEQYF.

The rearrangement uses TRBV6-5 and TRBJ2-6, with 8 bases that match TRBD1. The germline V gene encodes CDR1 MNHEY and CDR2 SVGAGI. The CDR3 runs 15 residues. This CDR3 is CATRQGSSGANVLTF. CDR3 bases: TGTGCTACTAGACAGGGGAGCTCTGGGGCCAACGTCCTGACTTTC.

The CDR3 sequence is CASSARRAGEQFF. The CDR3 bases are TGTGCCAGCAGCGCCCGTCGGGCGGGTGAGCAGTTCTTC. The V gene is TRBV6-5, the J gene TRBJ2-1; a possible D gene is TRBD2 (5 bases). Trimming took 6 bases from V and 9 from J, leaving 15 bases between them. The CDR3 totals 13 residues. The V gene's germline CDR1 is MNHEY and CDR2 SVGAGI.

This chain joins TRBV27 and TRBJ2-1; 11 bases are a match to TRBD2. V gave up 7 bases and J gave up 5 bases; unmatched junction bases: 10. The CDR3 loop spans 16 amino acids. Germline CDR1 reads MNHEY; CDR2 reads SMNVEV (reference sequence). CDR3 coding DNA: TGTGCCAGCATCCCGTTACCGGGACTAGCGGACAATGAGCAGTTCTTC. Translation: CASIPLPGLADNEQFF.

This clonotype was recorded a few times. The V call is TRBV29-1, the J call TRBJ2-7; the D gene is possibly TRBD2 (5 bases). Germline CDR1 and CDR2: SQVTM and ANQGSEA. V shed 7 bases and J shed 4 bases, with 14 bases lying between them. The CDR3 has 12 amino acids. Here the CDR3 reads CSAVDSGYEQYF. The CDR3 coding sequence is TGCAGCGCCGTTGACTCGGGGTACGAGCAGTACTTC.